In its sample, the clone carrying this T cell receptor (beta chain) was seen a few times. What it binds is unknown. There are 15 residues in the CDR3. J gave up 7 bases and V 5 bases, and 9 bases lay outside the gene matches. Germline V gene sequence: CDR1 DFQATT, CDR2 SNEGSKA (reference sequence). This sample is drawn from a study of early T cells in non-severe SARS-CoV-2 infection. Study information: Sequencing of bulk RNA from unsorted whole blood was done, without chain pairing.

Unique molecular identifiers (one per individual cDNA molecule) were attached. TCRdb itself ran the 5' RACE reads through MiXCR, one entry per CDR3 protein. The sample records fewer than 65,000 distinct CDR3 sequences, approximately 9% being singletons. Overall study results and limits: In VDJdb matching, anti-spike CD8 responses were favored while private and CD4 specificities went missing.

This sequence originates from an adult who was a healthcare worker with PCR-confirmed SARS-CoV-2 infection or an uninfected control (not recorded which). Sequencing used whole blood. The chain joins TRBV20-1 to TRBJ2-1, with 12 bases identical to TRBD2. The CDR3 coding sequence is TGCAGTGCTGGATCTAGCGGGGGGGCTCATAATGAGCAGTTCTTC. Amino acids: CSAGSSGGAHNEQFF.